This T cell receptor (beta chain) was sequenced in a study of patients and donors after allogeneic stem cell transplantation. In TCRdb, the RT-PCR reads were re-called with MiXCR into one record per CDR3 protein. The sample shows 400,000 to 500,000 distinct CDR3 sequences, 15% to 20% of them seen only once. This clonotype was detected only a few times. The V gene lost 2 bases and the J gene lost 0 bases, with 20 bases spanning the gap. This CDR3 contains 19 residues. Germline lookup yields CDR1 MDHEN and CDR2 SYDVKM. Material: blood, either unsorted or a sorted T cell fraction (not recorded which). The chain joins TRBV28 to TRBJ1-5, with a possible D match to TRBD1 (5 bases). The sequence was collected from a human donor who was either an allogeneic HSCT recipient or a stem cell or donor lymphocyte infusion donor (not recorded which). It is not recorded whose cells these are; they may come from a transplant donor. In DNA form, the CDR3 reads TGTGCCAGCAGTTTACGCCGCGCTTCAGGGTCCGCTAGCAATCAGCCCCAGCATTTT. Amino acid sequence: CASSLRRASGSASNQPQHF.